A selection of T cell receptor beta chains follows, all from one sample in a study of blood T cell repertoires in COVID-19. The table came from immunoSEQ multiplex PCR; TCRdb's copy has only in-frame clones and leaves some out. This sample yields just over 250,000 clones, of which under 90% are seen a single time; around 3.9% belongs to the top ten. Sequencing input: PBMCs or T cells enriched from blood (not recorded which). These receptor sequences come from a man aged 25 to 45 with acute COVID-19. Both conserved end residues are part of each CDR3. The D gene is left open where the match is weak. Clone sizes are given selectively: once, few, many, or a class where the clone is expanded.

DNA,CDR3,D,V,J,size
TGTGCCAGCAGTGAACAACCAACAGGGGGAGCTTTCTTT,CASSEQPTGGAFF,TRBD1,TRBV6-1,TRBJ1-1,few
TGTGCCAGCAGTTACTCGGGCGTGAACACCGGGGAGCTGTTTTTT,CASSYSGVNTGELFF,NA,TRBV6-2/TRBV6-3,TRBJ2-2,NA
TGCAGTGCACAACTAGCCCGGGAGCAGTTCTTC,CSAQLAREQFF,NA,TRBV20-1,TRBJ2-1,few
TGTGCCATCATGGAACAGTCAAAGACTGAAGCTTTCTTT,CAIMEQSKTEAFF,NA,TRBV10-3,TRBJ1-1,NA
TGTGCCAGCAGTCCAACCCGGGACAGGGGGCTTAATGAGCAGTTCTTC,CASSPTRDRGLNEQFF,TRBD1,TRBV27,TRBJ2-1,NA
TGTGCCAGAAGCTTGGTGGGCGGGAGCTCGTGGATTCTCACCGGGGAGCTGTTTTTT,CARSLVGGSSWILTGELFF,TRBD2,TRBV5-3,TRBJ2-2,NA
TGTGCCAGCAGAAAGGGAAGGGGGTCGAACACCGGGGAGCTGTTTTTT,CASRKGRGSNTGELFF,NA,TRBV5-8,TRBJ2-2,NA
TGTGCCAGCTCCGGGACAGCGAATGAAAAACTGTTTTTT,CASSGTANEKLFF,TRBD1,TRBV9,TRBJ1-4,NA
TGTGCCAGCAGCCCGAGACTAGCGGGGCGGACAGATACGCAGTATTTT,CASSPRLAGRTDTQYF,TRBD2,TRBV7-2,TRBJ2-3,NA
TGTGCCAGCAGCCGCACAGGGGGGCTCGGAGGAGGCACTGAAGCTTTCTTT,CASSRTGGLGGGTEAFF,TRBD1,TRBV3-1/TRBV3-2,TRBJ1-1,NA
TGTGCCAGCGGACAGGGGTCGGCCACTGAAGCTTTCTTT,CASGQGSATEAFF,TRBD1,TRBV11-3,TRBJ1-1,NA
TGTGCCAGCAGTGAAGCTACAGGGGCGAATTCACCCCTCCACTTT,CASSEATGANSPLHF,TRBD1,TRBV6-1,TRBJ1-6,NA
TGTGCCAGCAGTACCAGCGGGAGGGAGACCCAGTACTTC,CASSTSGRETQYF,TRBD2,TRBV27,TRBJ2-5,NA
TGTGCCAGCAGGACACAGGGGGAGGCTAACTATGGCTACACCTTC,CASRTQGEANYGYTF,TRBD1,TRBV6-5,TRBJ1-2,NA
TGTGCCAGCAGCTTGGGGGGCACGGGAGTCCCAGATACGCAGTATTTT,CASSLGGTGVPDTQYF,NA,TRBV5-1,TRBJ2-3,NA
TGTGCCGGATCGACTAGCGGAACCTACAATGAGCAGTTCTTC,CAGSTSGTYNEQFF,TRBD2,TRBV6-5,TRBJ2-1,NA
TGTGCCTGGATAATAGGACAGTGGAACACTGAAGCTTTCTTT,CAWIIGQWNTEAFF,NA,TRBV30,TRBJ1-1,NA
TGTGCCAGCAGTAGCGGACAGCTGGGGACCACTGAAGCTTTCTTT,CASSSGQLGTTEAFF,NA,TRBV6-5,TRBJ1-1,NA
TGCAGCGTCCTCACCCCGGGAATTCGCCTCTCTGGAAACACCATATATTTT,CSVLTPGIRLSGNTIYF,NA,TRBV29-1,TRBJ1-3,NA
TGTGCCAGCAGCCAAGAGGTGGCTACCGGGGAGCTGTTTTTT,CASSQEVATGELFF,NA,TRBV4-2,TRBJ2-2,NA
TGTGCCTGGGCCTACAGGGGGCTGGTGGGGGATACGCAGTATTTT,CAWAYRGLVGDTQYF,TRBD1,TRBV30,TRBJ2-3,once
TGCAGCGCCGTCCCGGGACAGCTAGCCAAAAACATTCAGTACTTC,CSAVPGQLAKNIQYF,TRBD1,TRBV29-1,TRBJ2-4,NA
TGTGCCAGCAGTAGAAAGACAGGCCTCGGGGCCCAGCATTTT,CASSRKTGLGAQHF,NA,TRBV6-5,TRBJ1-5,NA
TGTGCCAGCGAGAGGGGAAACACCATATATTTT,CASERGNTIYF,NA,TRBV7-6,TRBJ1-3,NA
TGCAGCGGCACCATCCCCGGGGGCACAGATACGCAGTATTTT,CSGTIPGGTDTQYF,NA,TRBV29-1,TRBJ2-3,NA
TGTGCCAGCAGCCCCTCCACAGAAAACACTGAAGCTTTCTTT,CASSPSTENTEAFF,NA,TRBV28,TRBJ1-1,NA
TGTGCCAGCAGCCAAAAGGGGGGGGAGGGGCCCTCAGACTACAATGAGCAGTTCTTC,CASSQKGGEGPSDYNEQFF,NA,TRBV4-2,TRBJ2-1,NA
TGCGCCAGCAGCTTGGTCGGTAGCGGGGGCGCTGAGCAGTTCTTC,CASSLVGSGGAEQFF,TRBD2,TRBV5-1,TRBJ2-1,few
TGTGCCAGCAGCGTAGAGAACAGTGCAACTAATGAAAAACTGTTTTTT,CASSVENSATNEKLFF,NA,TRBV9,TRBJ1-4,once
TGTGCCAGTAGTCGATCGTGGGCTAGCACAGATACGCAGTATTTT,CASSRSWASTDTQYF,NA,TRBV19,TRBJ2-3,once
TGCAGTGCTAGTCACGGCGGGGGGGGCCAGGGCACTGAAGCTTTCTTT,CSASHGGGGQGTEAFF,NA,TRBV20-1,TRBJ1-1,NA
TGTGCCACCAGTGATCCCCTATATAAGACCCAGTACTTC,CATSDPLYKTQYF,NA,TRBV24-1,TRBJ2-5,NA
TGCAGCGTTGGGTCAGGGACAACGGGCTACACCTTC,CSVGSGTTGYTF,NA,TRBV29-1,TRBJ1-2,NA
TGTGCCAGCAGCTTAGCGGCGGGGTTCACAGATACGCAGTATTTT,CASSLAAGFTDTQYF,NA,TRBV7-9,TRBJ2-3,NA
TGCAGTGCTAGTGGTGCGGGAGTTCTAATCGATGAGCAGTTCTTC,CSASGAGVLIDEQFF,TRBD2,TRBV20-1,TRBJ2-1,once
TGTGCCAGCAGCTACGACAGGGTGTATGGCTACACCTTC,CASSYDRVYGYTF,TRBD1,TRBV7-2,TRBJ1-2,few
TGTGCCAGCTCACCAGATGTTTCGGCAGGGGACAATGAGCAGTTCTTC,CASSPDVSAGDNEQFF,NA,TRBV18,TRBJ2-1,many
TGTGCCAGCAGCTTGGCAGGGGGCGCGGGTCAGCCCCAGCATTTT,CASSLAGGAGQPQHF,TRBD1,TRBV7-8,TRBJ1-5,NA
TGTGCCAGCAGCGTAGGGGCCGGGACAGAGAACACTGAAGCTTTCTTT,CASSVGAGTENTEAFF,TRBD1,TRBV9,TRBJ1-1,NA
TGTGCCAGCAGTCCCAATACCAGGCGGGGGGGCCGGAGTGAGCAGTTCTTC,CASSPNTRRGGRSEQFF,TRBD2,TRBV3-1/TRBV3-2,TRBJ2-1,few
TGCAGCGGGGAGGCTAGCACAGATACGCAGTATTTT,CSGEASTDTQYF,NA,TRBV29-1,TRBJ2-3,NA
TGTGCCAGCAGCCCGGGGAGGGTGTTGCAAGGTATCCCTGGGGCCAACGTCCTGACTTTC,CASSPGRVLQGIPGANVLTF,TRBD2,TRBV5-8,TRBJ2-6,NA
TGTGCCAGCAGTTTGTCCGGGACAGGGGACAATGAGCAGTTCTTC,CASSLSGTGDNEQFF,TRBD1,TRBV27,TRBJ2-1,once
TGTGCCAGCAGCCAGCGGGGGTCCGTGTATGAGCAGTTCTTC,CASSQRGSVYEQFF,TRBD2,TRBV3-1/TRBV3-2,TRBJ2-1,NA
TGTGCCAGCAGCCTAAGCAGGGAGACCCAGTACTTC,CASSLSRETQYF,NA,TRBV13,TRBJ2-5,NA
TGCGCCAGCAGCCGCGGGGAGGGTTGTGAAAAACTGTTTTTT,CASSRGEGCEKLFF,NA,TRBV5-1,TRBJ1-4,NA
TGTGCCAGCACCCCCGGGGGGGGACTCCCGTTCAATGAGCAGTTCTTC,CASTPGGGLPFNEQFF,TRBD2,TRBV5-6,TRBJ2-1,NA
TGTGCCAGCAGGGGACTGGTGGACACCGGGGAGCTGTTTTTT,CASRGLVDTGELFF,NA,TRBV6-5,TRBJ2-2,NA
TGTGCCAGCAGTTACGGCCCAAACACTGAAGCTTTCTTT,CASSYGPNTEAFF,NA,TRBV6-5,TRBJ1-1,NA
TGTGCCAGCAGCTTGATCCTGTCCCACCTCTATAGCAATCAGCCCCAGCATTTT,CASSLILSHLYSNQPQHF,NA,TRBV5-8,TRBJ1-5,NA